A single sample is the source of the 6 T cell receptor beta chains below, sequenced in a study of shared clonotypes between healthy human individuals. Some clones are missing from TCRdb's copy, which holds only in-frame ones; the method was immunoSEQ multiplex PCR. The table records some 2.1 million clones, about 95% of them present only once. CD45RO-negative, CCR7-positively selected cells formed the naive CD8 fraction, excluding terminally differentiated effector memory CD45RA+ cells. Material: naive CD8+ T cells sorted from blood. Receptors were obtained from a man aged 18 to 29 in good health.

Turning to this clone: Other DNA sequences within the sample encode an identical CDR3. The V and J genes are TRBV4-1 and TRBJ2-1; D gene ambiguous. CDR1 and CDR2 (germline): MGHRA, YSYEKL. The ends were cut back, 1 base at V and 2 bases at J, with 6 bases in the middle. The CDR3 runs to 14 residues. The CDR3 DNA follows: TGCGCCAGCAGCCAAGGGGGTGCCTACAATGAGCAGTTCTTC. Protein product: CASSQGGAYNEQFF.

The chain links TRBV5-6 to TRBJ2-7; D may match TRBD1 or TRBD2 (5 bases each). CDR3 size: 17 residues. V was pared by 4 bases and J by 2 bases, with 22 bases between. Germline V CDR1 and CDR2: SGHDT, YYEEEE. The CDR3 DNA follows: TGTGCCAGCAGCCCGGTCCCGGGACGGATGGAGGCCTACGAGCAGTACTTC. It specifies CASSPVPGRMEAYEQYF. Combining the CDR3 with reference TRBV5-6 and TRBJ2-7 gives the whole variable domain DAGVTQSPTHLIKTRGQQVTLRCSPKSGHDTVSWYQQALGQGPQFIFQYYEEEERQRGNFPDRFSGHQFPNYSSELNVNALLLGDSALYLCASSPVPGRMEAYEQYFGPGTRLTVT.

The chain employs TRBV28 and TRBJ2-7, with D possibly TRBD2 on 7 matching bases. From germline, CDR1 is MDHEN and CDR2 SYDVKM. V dropped 2 bases and J dropped 5 bases, with 19 bases sitting between them. The CDR3 has 16 amino acids. CDR3 loop: CASSLRRGGLHDEQYF. CDR3 sequence (DNA): TGTGCCAGCAGTTTAAGGAGGGGGGGCCTGCACGACGAGCAGTACTTC.

Details on this clone: Other DNA sequences from this sample encode an identical CDR3 as well. J is TRBJ1-2 and V is TRBV4-1, with TRBD1 as a possible D gene (6 bases). V lost 0 bases and J 3 bases, leaving 8 bases between the germline ends. This CDR3 contains 14 residues. Germline CDR1 reads MGHRA; CDR2 reads YSYEKL. CDR3 coding DNA: TGCGCCAGCAGCCAAGACAGGGGCGACTATGGCTACACCTTC. As protein: CASSQDRGDYGYTF.

V gene TRBV7-3 combines with J gene TRBJ2-1; weak D call: TRBD2 (7 bases). Germline V gene sequence: CDR1 SGHTA, CDR2 FQGTGA. The germline V and J ends were trimmed by 3 bases and 5 bases, with 20 bases remaining between them. CDR3 length equals 17 residues. The CDR3 protein is CASSFDHAGARNNEQFF. CDR3 DNA sequence: TGTGCCAGCAGCTTCGATCACGCGGGGGCCCGAAACAATGAGCAGTTCTTC.

The chain employs TRBV4-2 and TRBJ1-1; unclear D gene. The CDR3 length is 13 residues. Between the trimmed V and J ends, which lost 1 base and 5 bases, there was a span of 8 bases. The germline V gene has CDR1 LGHNA and CDR2 YNFKEQ. The CDR3: CASSQGGLTEAFF. In nucleotides, the CDR3 is TGTGCCAGCAGCCAAGGGGGATTGACTGAAGCTTTCTTT.